This T cell receptor beta chain was sequenced in a study of T cell repertoires in cytomegalovirus infection. Overall study results and limits: HLA-C-restricted CMV clonotypes gave the most frequent clonotype in two of eight donors.

This CDR3 is built from 13 residues. Between the trimmed V and J ends, which lost 5 bases and 9 bases, there was a span of 14 bases. Germline CDR1 reads SGHTA; CDR2 reads FQGTGA. TCRdb re-derived calls from the reads in MiXCR, one entry per CDR3 protein. The sample yields around 120,000 distinct CDR3 sequences, roughly a quarter seen once. This clonotype was found a few times. Its antigen is still unknown. The receptor comes from a human donor in good health (CMV status not recorded). Some clones in this sample may be carry-over from other donors' samples. The genes are TRBV7-3 and TRBJ2-1; possible D gene TRBD1, 5 bases. The sample comprised PBMCs, sequenced either directly or after in vitro stimulation (not recorded which). CDR3 sequence: CASSINLGREQFF. The CDR3, as DNA: TGTGCCAGCAGCATAAACTTGGGGCGTGAGCAGTTCTTC. Based on the CDR3 plus reference TRBV7-3 and TRBJ2-1, the full variable domain is GAGVSQTPSNKVTEKGKYVELRCDPISGHTALYWYRQSLGQGPEFLIYFQGTGAADDSGLPNDRFFAVRPEGSVSTLKIQRTERGDSAVYLCASSINLGREQFFGPGTRLTVL.